What follows are 23 T cell receptor beta chains derived from one specimen sequenced in a study of T cell responses to AZD1222 COVID-19 vaccine. Using immunoSEQ multiplex PCR, the repertoire was profiled, and TCRdb retains in-frame clones only, with some absent. The table records fewer than 35,000 clones, more than 85% of them present only once. The sequencing here drew on peripheral blood, taken on day 0 of AZD1222 vaccination. These TCRs come from an adult in good health.

The chain recombines TRBV7-9 with TRBJ1-1; TRBD1 aligns across 9 bases. The CDR3 is made up of 14 amino acids. Germline CDR1 SEHNR, CDR2 FQNEAQ (reference sequence). The junction had 8 bases not matched to a gene; V was cut back by 4 bases and J by 8 bases. The CDR3: CASSSRTTGGEAFF. The CDR3 coding sequence is TGTGCCAGCAGCTCCAGAACAACAGGGGGCGAAGCTTTCTTT.

The chain combines TRBV6-5 with TRBJ2-5; D is uncertain. The ends were cut back, 7 bases at V and 2 bases at J, with 5 bases in the middle. The CDR3 runs 11 residues. The germline CDR1 and CDR2 sequences are MNHEY and SVGAGI. CDR3 coding DNA: TGTGCCAGCACCGTACAAGAGACCCAGTACTTC. It specifies CASTVQETQYF.

The chain couples TRBV9 to TRBJ1-6, with 12 bases matching TRBD1. This CDR3 has 16 amino acids. Germline CDR1 reads SGDLS; CDR2 reads YYNGEE. The J segment lost 9 bases and the V segment lost 0 bases, leaving 4 bases of the junction unmatched. The CDR3 here is CASSVGGQGAVSPLHF. CDR3 nucleotide sequence: TGTGCCAGCAGCGTAGGGGGACAGGGGGCGGTTTCACCCCTCCACTTT.

This chain connects TRBV7-2 to TRBJ2-1, with TRBD2 identical over 11 bases. V lost 5 bases to trimming and J lost 2 bases; unmatched junction nucleotides: 8. Germline V gives CDR1 SGHTA, CDR2 FQGNSA. The CDR3 has 17 residues. CDR3 residues: CASSQSSGGVPYNEQFF. For the CDR3, the DNA is TGTGCCAGCAGCCAGAGTAGCGGGGGGGTGCCCTACAATGAGCAGTTCTTC.

The genes are TRBV19 and TRBJ1-5; the D gene is possibly TRBD1 (6 bases). The CDR3 has 14 residues. CDR1 is LNHDA and CDR2 is SQIVND in the germline V gene (reference sequence). The V end was cut by 5 bases, the J end by 2 bases, with 10 bases between. For the CDR3, the DNA is TGTGCCAGTAGTCGGGGGCCAGGCAATCAGCCCCAGCATTTT. Its protein product is CASSRGPGNQPQHF.

This chain connects TRBV11-3 to TRBJ2-7; D not resolved. Germline lookup yields CDR1 SGHNT and CDR2 YENEEA. The CDR3 sequence is 13 residues long. The V and J ends lost 2 bases and 0 bases respectively, with 5 bases between them. The CDR3 DNA sequence: TGTGCCAGCAGCTTAATGGCCTCCTACGAGCAGTACTTC. Amino acid sequence: CASSLMASYEQYF.

The chain links TRBV6-6 to TRBJ2-7; perhaps TRBD2 as D (6 bases). Germline values: CDR1 MNHNY, CDR2 SVGAGI (reference sequence). The V end lost 1 base, the J end lost 0 bases, and 10 bases lay between the germline ends. The CDR3 extends over 15 amino acids. CDR3 in amino acids: CASSYWDGSSYEQYF. The CDR3 region has the DNA TGTGCCAGCAGTTACTGGGACGGGAGCTCCTACGAGCAGTACTTC.

This rearrangement joins TRBV11-2 to TRBJ2-7, with 10 bases matching TRBD1. V dropped 4 bases and J dropped 6; count of bases not matched to a gene: 0. This CDR3 comprises 12 residues. In germline, CDR1 is SGHAT, CDR2 FQNNGV. CDR3 residues: CASSWDRGEQYF. DNA of the CDR3: TGTGCCAGCAGCTGGGACAGGGGCGAGCAGTACTTC.

This clone was detected only once. The chain combines TRBV9 with TRBJ2-7; 9 bases map to TRBD1. Trimming cost V 4 bases and J 6 bases; bases outside gene matches: 11. CDR3 length: 15 residues. Germline values: CDR1 SGDLS, CDR2 YYNGEE. In DNA form, the CDR3 reads TGTGCCAGCAGCCCCGCGGGACAGGGACAGAGCGAGCAGTACTTC. Protein product: CASSPAGQGQSEQYF.

The chain has TRBV2 and TRBJ1-5; weak D call: TRBD1 (5 bases). CDR1 is SNHLY and CDR2 is FYNNEI in the germline V gene. The CDR3 length is 15 residues. V lost 11 bases and J 0 bases, leaving 17 bases between the germline ends. CDR3 bases: TGTGCCTCCCGGGGGGGGGTTTATAGCAATCAGCCCCAGCATTTT. Its protein is CASRGGVYSNQPQHF.

The chain uses TRBV10-3 and TRBJ2-3, with a possible D match to TRBD2 (7 bases). Per germline, CDR1 ENHRY and CDR2 SYGVKD. The V end lost 4 bases, the J end lost 9 bases, and 14 bases lay between the germline ends. There are 13 residues in the CDR3. The CDR3 sequence: CAISGAGAGTQYF. The CDR3 DNA reads TGTGCCATCAGTGGTGCGGGGGCGGGGACGCAGTATTTT.

V gene TRBV9 combines with J gene TRBJ2-7; 7 nucleotides match TRBD2. In germline, CDR1 is SGDLS, CDR2 YYNGEE. J gave up 3 bases and V 3 bases, and 12 bases lay outside the gene matches. The CDR3 runs 16 residues. The CDR3 region is CASSGGGEGKGYEQYF. The CDR3 DNA reads as TGTGCCAGCAGCGGAGGAGGGGAGGGAAAGGGCTACGAGCAGTACTTC.

The chain couples TRBV4-3 to TRBJ1-2; a possible D gene is TRBD1 (6 bases). CDR3 length: 14 residues. The V and J ends lost 8 bases and 2 bases respectively, with 15 bases between them. The germline CDR1 and CDR2 sequences are LGHNA and YSLEER. The CDR3 region is CASSPDSSNYGYTF. CDR3 sequence (DNA): TGCGCCAGCTCCCCGGACAGTTCCAACTATGGCTACACCTTC.

The CDR3 loop is CASSPWTSGTDTQYF. DNA of the CDR3: TGTGCCAGCTCCCCCTGGACTAGCGGCACAGATACGCAGTATTTT. J is TRBJ2-3 and V is TRBV7-8; 9 bases are a match to TRBD2. The CDR3 covers 15 residues. V gave up 8 bases and J gave up 1 base; unmatched junction bases: 7. Germline CDR1 is SGHVS and CDR2 is FQNEAQ.

Points on this clone: This sample also contains other DNA sequences that code for the same CDR3. This chain uses TRBV12-5 with TRBJ1-1; 7 nucleotides match TRBD1. The germline V gene encodes CDR1 LGHNT and CDR2 FRNRAP. This CDR3 comprises 13 residues. The junction had 1 base not matched to a gene; V was cut back by 1 base and J by 5 bases. The CDR3 region is CASGLAGGTEAFF. The CDR3 DNA sequence: TGTGCTAGTGGTTTGGCAGGGGGTACTGAAGCTTTCTTT.

V and J are TRBV19 and TRBJ2-4; TRBD2 matches 8 bases. CDR3 length: 16 amino acids. V gave up 5 bases and J gave up 8 bases; unmatched junction bases: 14. Looked up from germline, CDR1 is LNHDA and CDR2 is SQIVND (reference sequence). The CDR3: CASSAGEAGDQDIQYF. CDR3 nucleotide sequence: TGTGCCAGTAGTGCCGGGGAAGCGGGGGACCAAGACATTCAGTACTTC.

This clone was found once. The chain carries TRBV6-4 and TRBJ1-5; D is possibly TRBD1 (5 bases). The CDR3 is made up of 15 amino acids. Germline V lookup: CDR1 MRHNA, CDR2 SNTAGT. V was shortened by 10 bases and J by 7 bases, with 23 bases between the two germline ends. The CDR3 here is CATLREAPRGQPQHF. The CDR3 bases are TGTGCCACCCTTAGGGAGGCGCCGAGGGGCCAGCCCCAGCATTTT.

The sample holds one count of this clone. The chain has TRBV29-1 and TRBJ2-3; 9 bases agree with TRBD2. Germline V gene lookup returns CDR1 SQVTM and CDR2 ANQGSEA. V shed 1 base, J shed 7 bases, and the junction held 15 bases outside the gene matches. There are 17 residues in the CDR3. CDR3 DNA: TGCAGCGTTGAAGGCCCGGGGGCGGGGGGGCCTTTAAATACGCAGTATTTT. Protein product: CSVEGPGAGGPLNTQYF.

The chain carries TRBV4-3 and TRBJ2-7, with 11 bases fitting TRBD2. CDR3 size: 17 residues. The V gene end was trimmed by 3 bases and the J gene end by 3 bases; junction bases not matched to a gene: 10. Germline V gene lookup returns CDR1 LGHNA and CDR2 YSLEER. The CDR3 protein is CASSQASDSGGVYEQYF. The CDR3 nucleotides are TGCGCCAGCAGCCAGGCTAGCGATAGCGGGGGGGTCTACGAGCAGTACTTC.

This chain uses TRBV30 with TRBJ2-5; 7 bases line up with TRBD1. The CDR3 is 12 residues long. The ends lost 7 bases at V and 3 bases at J; junction bases unmatched: 5. CDR1 and CDR2 from the germline V gene are GTSNPN and SVGIG (reference sequence). The CDR3 spells CASRGGEETQYF. Written as DNA, the CDR3 is TGTGCCTCAAGAGGGGGCGAAGAGACCCAGTACTTC. Full variable domain (rest looked up from reference TRBV30 and TRBJ2-5): SQTIHQWPATLVQPVGSPLSLECTVEGTSNPNLYWYRQAAGRGLQLLFYSVGIGQISSEVPQNLSASRPQDRQFILSSKKLLLSDSGFYLCASRGGEETQYFGPGTRLLVL.

The CDR3 DNA is TGTGCCAGCAGCTTTCGAATCGGGGATACGCAGTATTTT. Translating gives CASSFRIGDTQYF. This chain joins TRBV7-8 and TRBJ2-3; D gene unclear. The CDR3 spans 13 residues. CDR1 is SGHVS and CDR2 is FQNEAQ in the germline V gene. The germline V and J ends were trimmed by 3 bases and 6 bases, with 10 bases remaining between them.

This chain uses TRBV25-1 with TRBJ1-1, with D unresolved. The germline V gene has CDR1 MGHDK and CDR2 SYGVNS. V lost 3 bases and J 0 bases, leaving 2 bases between the germline ends. This CDR3 is built from 12 residues. This chain's CDR3 is CASSDLNTEAFF. DNA for the CDR3: TGTGCCAGCAGTGACTTGAACACTGAAGCTTTCTTT.

The V and J genes are TRBV10-3 and TRBJ2-1, with D tentatively TRBD2 (6 bases). Germline V gene lookup returns CDR1 ENHRY and CDR2 SYGVKD. The CDR3 length is 16 residues. With 3 bases removed from V and 1 base from J, the gap between germline ends came to 13 bases. The CDR3 region has the DNA TGTGCCATCAGTGAATCATCGGCGGGGTCCTACAATGAGCAGTTCTTC. Translation: CAISESSAGSYNEQFF.